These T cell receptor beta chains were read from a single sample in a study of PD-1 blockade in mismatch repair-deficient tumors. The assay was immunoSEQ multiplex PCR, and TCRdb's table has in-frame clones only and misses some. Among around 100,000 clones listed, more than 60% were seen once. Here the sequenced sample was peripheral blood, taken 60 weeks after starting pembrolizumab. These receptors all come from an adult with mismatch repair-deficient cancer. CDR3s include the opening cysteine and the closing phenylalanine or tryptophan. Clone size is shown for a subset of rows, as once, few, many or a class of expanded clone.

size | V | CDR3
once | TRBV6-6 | CASVRAGGSGGYTF
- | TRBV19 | CASSISGSPTDTQYF
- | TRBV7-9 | CASSLSTGGETYEQYF
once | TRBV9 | CASSGGTGRQPQHF
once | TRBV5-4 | CASSPSGSSYNEQFF
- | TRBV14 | CASSQDRAVEDGYTF
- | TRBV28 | CASSPRFGWEKLFF
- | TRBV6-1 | CASRDRVNTEAFF
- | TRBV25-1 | CASSEYRGSSTDTQYF
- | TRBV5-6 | CASSLGNDYEQYF
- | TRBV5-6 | CASSLIGLGADTQYF
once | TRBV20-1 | CSAWESGAFF
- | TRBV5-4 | CASSLAQGDGYTF
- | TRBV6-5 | CASSSQGYEQYF
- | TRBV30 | CAWTGTVSGNTIYF
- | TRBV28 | CASSPTVNTEAFF
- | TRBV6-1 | CASNELLVSGTQYF
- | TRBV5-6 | CASSMIGTSNEQYF
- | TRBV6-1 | CASSPGIWQYF
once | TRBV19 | CASSMSGGIETQYF
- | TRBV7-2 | CASSFWTGRGDNEQFF
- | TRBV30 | CAWSGRGFGQIYGYTF
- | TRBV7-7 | CASSLEGVGAQYF
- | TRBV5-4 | CASSLGGNTEAFF
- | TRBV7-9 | CASSLVGILGQIEGEQFF
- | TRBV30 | CAWSVPGQADGYTF
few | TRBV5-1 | CASSLVGDKQYF
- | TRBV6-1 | CASRLAGANEQFF
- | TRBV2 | CASSEVPGLSEQYF
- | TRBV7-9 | CASSLGDVGYTF
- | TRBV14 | CASSQDPGGFWYGYTF
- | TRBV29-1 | CSVEEDDQGGWENTEAFF
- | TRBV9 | CASSGQNNANNEQFF
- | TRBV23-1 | CASSQSDDRVNNEQFF
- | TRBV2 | CASIVGQANYGYTF
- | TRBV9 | CASSVAGQGYEQYF
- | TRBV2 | CASSQNRAGGSGQFF
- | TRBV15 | CATSSLSGGTDTQYF
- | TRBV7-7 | CASSRGQGTEAFF
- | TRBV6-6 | CASRTTGDTGELFF
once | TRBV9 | CASSVRGQGSRTFF